This TCR beta chain emerged from a study of T-cell reconstitution after alpha-beta-depleted transplantation in children. Study-wide results and limits: In patients about two months after transplant, alpha-beta T cells reportedly arose from several hundred expanded graft clones. Hyperexpanded clones declined; after one year, newly produced T cells mostly supplied diversity.

Molecular barcoding with unique molecular identifiers was used for the TCRbeta library. TCRdb reprocessed the PCR reads with MiXCR, giving one entry per CDR3 protein. The table shows hundreds of thousands of distinct CDR3 sequences, with around 7.5% occurring only once. This clonotype was picked up many times. Its antigen remains unknown. This TCR derives from a male patient younger than 18 who had a stem cell transplant for acute lymphoblastic leukemia, so the T cells may come from the graft donor. Source: PBMCs, mostly from graft donor cells, taken 180 days after TCRalphabeta/CD19-depleted stem cell transplant.

CDR3 in amino acids: CASREGTSSYNEQFF. The CDR3, as DNA: TGTGCCAGCAGGGAGGGGACTAGCTCCTACAATGAGCAGTTCTTC. The chain employs TRBV2 and TRBJ2-1, with 8 bases aligning to TRBD2. Germline V gene sequence: CDR1 SNHLY, CDR2 FYNNEI. The CDR3 is 15 residues long. V shed 6 bases and J 0 bases; nucleotides not matched to a gene: 4.